The sequence of this T cell receptor (beta chain) was determined in a study of blood T cells in healthy people across ages. Study results and limitations: Unsorted PBMC material precluded a definitive naive versus antigen-experienced comparison. Investigators viewed diversity estimates from one million T cells as underestimates, the study reported.

The authors ran a second PCR of about 6 to 11 cycles using a sample-barcoded 5' primer and a J-beta primer mix. TCRdb fed the 5' RACE reads into MiXCR, producing one record per CDR3 protein. The sample comprises roughly 2 million distinct CDR3 sequences, 49% of which are singletons, and 2.1% rests with the top ten. Trimming took 4 bases from V and 2 from J; bases not matched to a gene: 4. The CDR3 runs 17 residues. The germline CDR1 and CDR2 sequences are SGDLS and YYNGEE. Turning to this clonotype: The antigen remains undetermined.

Approximately 10 milliliters was the volume of peripheral blood drawn from each donor. Total RNA extraction produced at least 5 micrograms (per sample) for the study. The TCR originated in a woman in her 40s in good health. The gene calls are TRBV9 and TRBJ2-1, with 15 bases matching TRBD2. Sequencing was done on a sample of blood. CDR3 in DNA: TGTGCCAGCAGCCCCGGACTAGCGGGGGGGACCTACAATGAGCAGTTCTTC. The encoded protein is CASSPGLAGGTYNEQFF.